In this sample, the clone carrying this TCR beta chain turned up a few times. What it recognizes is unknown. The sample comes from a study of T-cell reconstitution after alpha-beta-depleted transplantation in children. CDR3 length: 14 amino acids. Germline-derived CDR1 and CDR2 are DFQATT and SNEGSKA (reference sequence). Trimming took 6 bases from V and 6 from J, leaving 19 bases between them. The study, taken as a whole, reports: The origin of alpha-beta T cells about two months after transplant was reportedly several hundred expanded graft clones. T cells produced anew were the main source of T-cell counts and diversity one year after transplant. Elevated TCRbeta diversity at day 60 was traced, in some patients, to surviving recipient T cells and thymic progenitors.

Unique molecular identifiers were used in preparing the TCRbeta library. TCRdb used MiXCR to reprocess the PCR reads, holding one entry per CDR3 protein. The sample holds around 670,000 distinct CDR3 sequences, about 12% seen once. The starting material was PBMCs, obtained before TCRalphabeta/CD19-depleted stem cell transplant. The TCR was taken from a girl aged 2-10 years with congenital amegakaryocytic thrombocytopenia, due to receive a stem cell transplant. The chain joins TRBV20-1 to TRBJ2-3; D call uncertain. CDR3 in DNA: TGCAGTGCCCCCGGGCCCCTGGGGTCGGATACGCAGTATTTT. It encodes CSAPGPLGSDTQYF.